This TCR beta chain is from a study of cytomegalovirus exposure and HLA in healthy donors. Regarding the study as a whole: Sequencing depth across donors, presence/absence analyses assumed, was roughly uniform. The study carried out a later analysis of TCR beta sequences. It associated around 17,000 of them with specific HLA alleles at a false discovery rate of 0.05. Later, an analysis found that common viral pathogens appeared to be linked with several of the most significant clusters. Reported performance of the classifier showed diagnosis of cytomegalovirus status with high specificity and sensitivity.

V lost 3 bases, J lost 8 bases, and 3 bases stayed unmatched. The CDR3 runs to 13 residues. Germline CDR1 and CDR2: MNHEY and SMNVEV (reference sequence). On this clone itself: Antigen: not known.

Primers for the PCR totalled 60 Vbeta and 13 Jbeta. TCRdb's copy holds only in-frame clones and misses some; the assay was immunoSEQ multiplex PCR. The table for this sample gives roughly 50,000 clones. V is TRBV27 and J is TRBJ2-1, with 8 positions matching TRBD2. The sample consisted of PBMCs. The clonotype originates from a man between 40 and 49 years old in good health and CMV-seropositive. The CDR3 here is CASSFGTRHEQFF. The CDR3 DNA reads TGTGCCAGCAGTTTCGGGACTAGACATGAGCAGTTCTTC.